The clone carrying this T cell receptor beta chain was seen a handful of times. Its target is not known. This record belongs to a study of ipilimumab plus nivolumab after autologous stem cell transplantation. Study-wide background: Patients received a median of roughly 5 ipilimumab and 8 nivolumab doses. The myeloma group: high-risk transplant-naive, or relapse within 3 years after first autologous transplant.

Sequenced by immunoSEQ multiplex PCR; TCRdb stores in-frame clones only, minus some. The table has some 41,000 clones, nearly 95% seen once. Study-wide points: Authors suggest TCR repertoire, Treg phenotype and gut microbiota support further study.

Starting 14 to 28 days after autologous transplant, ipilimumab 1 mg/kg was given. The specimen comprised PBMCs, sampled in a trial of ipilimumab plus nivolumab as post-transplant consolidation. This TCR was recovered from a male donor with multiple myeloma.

The CDR3 coding sequence is TGCAGTGCTAGAGATGGGTTGGGGCAGTACTTC. Its protein product is CSARDGLGQYF. The V and J genes are TRBV20-1 and TRBJ2-7, with D uncertain. The V and J ends lost 0 bases and 9 bases respectively, with 9 bases between them. This CDR3 is built from 11 residues. CDR1 and CDR2 (germline): DFQATT, SNEGSKA (reference sequence).